This TCR beta chain was captured by sequencing in a study of T cells in Graves' hyperthyroidism and ophthalmopathy (dated by TCRdb to about 2019). Looking at the study overall: Peripheral blood was sampled at the time of initial diagnosis, prior to any treatment. A discovery cohort of roughly 100 patients, roughly 45 with Graves' ophthalmopathy and 55 to 60 with stable Graves' hyperthyroidism, was used to find distinguishing TCR V-J signatures. Whether ophthalmopathy could be predicted prospectively was tested in an independent validation cohort made up of approximately 19 hyperthyroidism patients plus 17 patients who later progressed to ophthalmopathy. The 100 or so discovery patients were divided at random into training and test sets in a 7:3 ratio. In more than 5 Graves' hyperthyroidism patients, the study also compared T-cell repertoires from thyroid tissue with T-cell repertoires from blood. Following sampling, methimazole starting at 30 mg daily was given to hyperthyroidism patients, and high-dose intravenous methylprednisolone was given to ophthalmopathy patients. TCR Vbeta CDR3 sequencing of some 140 peripheral blood samples (over 40 ophthalmopathy, over 70 hyperthyroidism and approximately 17 progressor patients) is reported in the paper. On the study overall, not on this receptor specifically: In cross-validation, a model built on a 13 V-J signature told ophthalmopathy apart from stable hyperthyroidism with under 90% sensitivity and approximately 84% specificity, and in testing the same model reached 80%/75%. In validation, progression to ophthalmopathy was predicted by the model with nearly 71% sensitivity and approximately 78% specificity, a median of around 5.9 months before onset. No statistical method was used to fix the sample size in advance, and group allocation was not hidden from the investigators. Blood samples also contained most of the expanded thyroid clonotypes (frequency above 0.001), which suggests that blood repertoires may reflect thyroid immune responses.

Hyperthyroidism patients were aged 18 to 65 years and newly diagnosed, with disease duration of less than 2 months. Any patient with an uncontrolled infection, another autoimmune disease, pregnancy or lactation was excluded. Diagnoses were established on the basis of clinical symptoms, serum thyroxine and TRAb, thyroid ultrasound, and orbital computed tomography. Blood from progressor patients was drawn when they were first diagnosed with hyperthyroidism, before any ophthalmopathy symptoms appeared. Ficoll-Paque density gradient centrifugation was used to isolate PBMCs from about 9 ml of fresh peripheral blood. Progressor patients were first diagnosed with Graves' hyperthyroidism and then developed ophthalmopathy during follow-up. Total RNA was extracted with Trizol reagent, and quality was checked on an Agilent 2100 Bioanalyzer. CDR1 DFQATT and CDR2 SNEGSKA are derived from the germline V gene (reference sequence). V sheds 0 bases and J sheds 4 bases, leaving 15 bases between their ends. Its CDR3 holds 15 amino acids, cysteine through phenylalanine. Kept here is only the CDR3 DNA, which spans 45 bases and is read in frame from base 1.

The TCR beta CDR3 regions were amplified from RNA transcripts. The TCR CDR3 was subjected to a first round of RT-PCR using the HTBI primer set and the Qiagen OneStep RT-PCR kit. A second multiplex PCR round built the libraries, followed by size selection and purification. Paired-end sequencing of the libraries was performed with 100 bp reads on an Illumina HiSeq2000. From the authors' description of their analysis: SOAPnuke was used to process the raw data, removing reads that contained adapters or uncalled bases, had a mean Phred below 15, or lacked an exact match to the constant primer or identifier. High-quality paired reads were merged with COPE v1.2.5, and unique nucleotide sequences were defined as clonotypes. MiTCR v1.1 was used to align the clonotypes against IMGT TRBV, TRBD and TRBJ reference segments. Only V-J combinations with frequency above 0.0001, covering approximately 99% of repertoires, were analysed. A TCS score was defined as the ratio between F50 (clonal expansion) and ExV (chaos), using BLOSUM62-based TCRdist between CDR3 peptides within each V-J. Welch's t-statistics and random forest reduced roughly 500 V-J features to 10 to 15, which were used in a naive Bayes classifier (R e1071). TCRdb reprocessed the public reads (quality trimming at Q25 with fastp, clone calling with MiXCR) and kept in-frame beta chains. Entries that share a CDR3 protein sequence are merged under the most common genes and DNA. V and J calls and clone size were set by TCRdb, not the authors. This sample is represented by 250,000 to 300,000 distinct CDR3 sequences; more than 14% of them were singletons. The ten largest clonotypes hold roughly 13% of the sample.

As regards this clonotype: Its antigen is still unknown. The record has no base qualities; no much larger clone is one base away.

The rearranged segments are TRBV20-1 and TRBJ1-2; a tentative D call is TRBD1 (6 bases match). Sequencing was performed on blood. The TCR was taken from a woman between 35 and 50 years old with Graves' hyperthyroidism that later progressed to Graves' ophthalmopathy. The DNA sequence is given as TGCAGTGCTAGAGATTTCCCGGCAGGGGCCTATGGCTACACCTTC. It specifies CSARDFPAGAYGYTF.